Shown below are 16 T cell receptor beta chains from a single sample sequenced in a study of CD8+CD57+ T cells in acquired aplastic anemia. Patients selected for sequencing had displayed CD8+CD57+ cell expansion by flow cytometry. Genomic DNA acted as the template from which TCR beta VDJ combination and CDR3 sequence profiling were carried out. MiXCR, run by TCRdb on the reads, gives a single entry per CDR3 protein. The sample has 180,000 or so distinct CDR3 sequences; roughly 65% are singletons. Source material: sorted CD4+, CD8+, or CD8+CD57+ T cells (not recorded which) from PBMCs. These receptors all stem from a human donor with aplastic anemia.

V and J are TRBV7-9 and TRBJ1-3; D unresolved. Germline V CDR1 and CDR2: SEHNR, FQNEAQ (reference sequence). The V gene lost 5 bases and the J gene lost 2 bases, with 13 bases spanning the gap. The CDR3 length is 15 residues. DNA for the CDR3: TGTGCCAGCAGCCAAGATAGGTTCACTGGAAACACCATATATTTT. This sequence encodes CASSQDRFTGNTIYF.

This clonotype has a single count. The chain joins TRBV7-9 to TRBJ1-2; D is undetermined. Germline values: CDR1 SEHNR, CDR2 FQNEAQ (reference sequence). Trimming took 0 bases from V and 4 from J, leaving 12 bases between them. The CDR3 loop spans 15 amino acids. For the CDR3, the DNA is TGTGCCAGCAGCTTAGCAGGGTCCGAATTCTATGGCTACACCTTC. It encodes CASSLAGSEFYGYTF.

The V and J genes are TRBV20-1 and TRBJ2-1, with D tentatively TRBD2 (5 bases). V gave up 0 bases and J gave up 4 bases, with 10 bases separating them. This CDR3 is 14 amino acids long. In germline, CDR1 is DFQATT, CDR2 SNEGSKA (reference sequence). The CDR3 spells CSARDRRVYNEQFF. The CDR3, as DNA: TGCAGTGCTAGAGATCGGCGGGTATACAATGAGCAGTTCTTC.

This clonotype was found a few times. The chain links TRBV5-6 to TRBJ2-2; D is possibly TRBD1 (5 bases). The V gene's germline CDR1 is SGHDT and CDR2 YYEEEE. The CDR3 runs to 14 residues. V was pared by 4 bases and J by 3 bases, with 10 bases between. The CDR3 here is CASSGAGYTGELFF. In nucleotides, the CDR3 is TGTGCCAGCAGCGGGGCCGGGTACACCGGGGAGCTGTTTTTT.

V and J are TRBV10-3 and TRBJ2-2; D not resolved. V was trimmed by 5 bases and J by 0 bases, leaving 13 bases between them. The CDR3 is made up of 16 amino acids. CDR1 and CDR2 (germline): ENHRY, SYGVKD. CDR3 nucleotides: TGTGCCATCAGTCCTAGGACCCAGTCGAACACCGGGGAGCTGTTTTTT. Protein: CAISPRTQSNTGELFF.

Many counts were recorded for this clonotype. CDR3 loop: CASSLDRGPPYEQYF. CDR3 in DNA: TGTGCCAGCAGCTTAGACAGGGGGCCCCCCTACGAGCAGTACTTC. The chain has TRBV11-2 and TRBJ2-7, with TRBD1 identical over 8 bases. Trimming removed 0 bases from V and 2 bases from J; junction bases left unmatched: 3. CDR3 length: 15 amino acids. Germline-derived CDR1 and CDR2 are SGHAT and FQNNGV.

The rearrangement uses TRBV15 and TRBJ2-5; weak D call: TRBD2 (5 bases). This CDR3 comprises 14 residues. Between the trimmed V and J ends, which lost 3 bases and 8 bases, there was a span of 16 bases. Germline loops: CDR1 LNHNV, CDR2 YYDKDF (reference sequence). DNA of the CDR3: TGTGCCACCAGCAGGGACCGGGATCAAGGAACCCAGTACTTC. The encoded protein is CATSRDRDQGTQYF.

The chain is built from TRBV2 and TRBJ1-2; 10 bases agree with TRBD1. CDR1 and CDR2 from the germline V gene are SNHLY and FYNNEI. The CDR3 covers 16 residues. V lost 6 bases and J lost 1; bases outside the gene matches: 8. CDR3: CASSLNWDRGNYGYTF. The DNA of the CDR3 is TGTGCCAGCAGCTTGAATTGGGACAGGGGTAACTATGGCTACACCTTC.

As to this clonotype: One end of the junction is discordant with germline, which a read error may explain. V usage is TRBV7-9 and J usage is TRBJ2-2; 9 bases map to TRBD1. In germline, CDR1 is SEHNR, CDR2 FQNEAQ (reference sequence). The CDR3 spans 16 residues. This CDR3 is CASSSTGGITIGELFF. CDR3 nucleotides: TGCGCCAGCAGCTCGACAGGGGGGATTACTATCGGGGAGCTGTTTTTT. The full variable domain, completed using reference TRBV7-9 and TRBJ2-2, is DTGVSQNPRHKITKRGQNVTFRCDPISEHNRLYWYRQTLGQGPEFLTYFQNEAQLEKSRLLSDRFSAERPKGSFSTLEIQRTEQGDSAMYLCASSSTGGITIGELFFGEGSRLTVL.

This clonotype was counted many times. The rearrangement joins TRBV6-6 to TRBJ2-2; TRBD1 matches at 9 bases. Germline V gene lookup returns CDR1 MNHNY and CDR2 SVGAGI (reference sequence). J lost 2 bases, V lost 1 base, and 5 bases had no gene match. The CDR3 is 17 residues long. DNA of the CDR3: TGTGCCAGCAGTTACTACAGGACAGGGGTCAACACCGGGGAGCTGTTTTTT. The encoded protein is CASSYYRTGVNTGELFF.

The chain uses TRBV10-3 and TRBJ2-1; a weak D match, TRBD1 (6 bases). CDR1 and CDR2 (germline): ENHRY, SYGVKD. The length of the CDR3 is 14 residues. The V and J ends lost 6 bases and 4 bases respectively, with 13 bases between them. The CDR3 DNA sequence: TGTGCCATCAGGGGGCAGGGGAATTACAATGAGCAGTTCTTC. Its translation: CAIRGQGNYNEQFF.

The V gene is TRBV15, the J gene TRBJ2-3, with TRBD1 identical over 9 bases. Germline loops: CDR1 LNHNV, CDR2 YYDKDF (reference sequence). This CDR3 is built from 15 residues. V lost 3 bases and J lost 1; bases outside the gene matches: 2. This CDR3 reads CATSRRTGGTDTQYF. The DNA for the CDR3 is TGTGCCACCAGCAGGCGGACAGGGGGCACAGATACGCAGTATTTT.

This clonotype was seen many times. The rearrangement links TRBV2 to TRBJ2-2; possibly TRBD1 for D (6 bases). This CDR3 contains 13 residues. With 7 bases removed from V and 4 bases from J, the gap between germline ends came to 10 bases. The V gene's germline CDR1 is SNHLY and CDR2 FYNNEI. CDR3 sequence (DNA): TGTGCCAGCATCATCAGGGGCACCGGGGAGCTGTTTTTT. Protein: CASIIRGTGELFF.

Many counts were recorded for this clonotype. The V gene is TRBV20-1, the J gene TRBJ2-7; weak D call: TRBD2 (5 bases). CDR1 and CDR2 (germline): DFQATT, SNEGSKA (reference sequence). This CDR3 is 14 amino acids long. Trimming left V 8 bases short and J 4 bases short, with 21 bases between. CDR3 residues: CSLGPYGRRYEQYF. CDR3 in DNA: TGCAGTCTTGGTCCTTACGGGCGGAGGTACGAGCAGTACTTC.

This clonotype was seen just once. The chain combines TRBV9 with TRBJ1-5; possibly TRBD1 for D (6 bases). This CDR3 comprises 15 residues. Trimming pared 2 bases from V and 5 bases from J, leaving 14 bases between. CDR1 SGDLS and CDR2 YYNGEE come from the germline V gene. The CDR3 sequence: CASSVDGGNYQPQHF. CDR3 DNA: TGTGCCAGCAGCGTGGACGGGGGCAATTATCAGCCCCAGCATTTT. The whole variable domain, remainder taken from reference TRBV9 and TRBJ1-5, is DSGVTQTPKHLITATGQRVTLRCSPRSGDLSVYWYQQSLDQGLQFLIQYYNGEERAKGNILERFSAQQFPDLHSELNLSSLELGDSALYFCASSVDGGNYQPQHFGDGTRLSIL.

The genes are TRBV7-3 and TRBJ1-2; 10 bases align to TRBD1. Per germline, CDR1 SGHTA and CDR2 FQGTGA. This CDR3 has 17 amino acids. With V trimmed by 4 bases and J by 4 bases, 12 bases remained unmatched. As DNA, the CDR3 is TGTGCCAGCAGCTACTATGGGACAGGGGATATCGCCTATGGCTACACCTTC. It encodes CASSYYGTGDIAYGYTF.